This T cell receptor (beta chain) appears in the sequencing data of a study of early T cells in non-severe SARS-CoV-2 infection. Study-wide background: Unsorted whole-blood RNA was sequenced in bulk, leaving chains unpaired.

A few counts support this clonotype. Antigen unknown. Study-wide points: Matches to VDJdb favored anti-spike CD8 responses and missed private and CD4 specificities.

This CDR3 is built from 15 residues. The V gene lost 0 bases and the J gene lost 3 bases, with 12 bases spanning the gap. Germline CDR1 reads SGHAT; CDR2 reads FQNNGV. Attached unique molecular identifiers marked individual cDNA molecules. TCRdb independently ran MiXCR on the 5' RACE reads; one entry per CDR3 protein. The sample records 80,000 or so distinct CDR3 sequences, roughly an eighth being singletons. Sequences were obtained from whole blood. This TCR came from an adult who was a healthcare worker with PCR-confirmed SARS-CoV-2 infection or an uninfected control (not recorded which). J is TRBJ2-7 and V is TRBV11-2; no definite D call. As DNA, the CDR3 is TGTGCCAGCAGCTTAGATCCGGTCGGTTACTACGAGCAGTACTTC. Its protein is CASSLDPVGYYEQYF.